These 17 T cell receptor beta chains originate from one sample sequenced in a study of shared clonotypes between healthy human individuals. Profiling relied on immunoSEQ multiplex PCR, and the TCRdb table lists in-frame clones only, not all of them. The sample has 2 million to 2.5 million clones; approximately 93% are singletons. Sequencing was carried out using naive CD4+ T cells from PBMCs. Subset reported: CD45RA+ positively selected. The receptors shown here come from a man between 18 and 35 years old in good health. Some clones in this sample may be carry-over from other donors' samples.

The chain links TRBV5-4 to TRBJ2-6; D remains ambiguous. V gave up 2 bases and J gave up 0 bases, with 9 bases separating them. CDR3 length: 16 residues. CDR1 is SGHNT, CDR2 YYREEE, per germline (reference sequence). The CDR3 spells CASSFLKSSGANVLTF. The CDR3, as DNA: TGTGCCAGCAGCTTCCTCAAGAGCTCTGGGGCCAACGTCCTGACTTTC.

The genes are TRBV29-1 and TRBJ2-3; 10 nucleotides agree with TRBD2. The CDR3 sequence is 15 residues long. Germline CDR1 is SQVTM and CDR2 is ANQGSEA. Unmatched junction bases numbered 4, after V lost 4 bases and J lost 0 bases. In nucleotides, the CDR3 is TGCAGCGTTGTCGGGACTAGCGAAAGCACAGATACGCAGTATTTT. Translation gives CSVVGTSESTDTQYF.

The rearrangement uses TRBV5-4 and TRBJ2-3, with no clear D. The germline V gene has CDR1 SGHNT and CDR2 YYREEE (reference sequence). The CDR3 loop spans 12 amino acids. V dropped 7 bases and J dropped 5 bases, with 11 bases sitting between them. CDR3 in DNA: TGTGCCAGCTCCCTGGGTTTAGATACGCAGTATTTT. Protein: CASSLGLDTQYF. Drawing the rest from reference TRBV5-4 and TRBJ2-3, the complete variable domain is ETGVTQSPTHLIKTRGQQVTLRCSSQSGHNTVSWYQQALGQGPQFIFQYYREEENGRGNFPPRFSGLQFPNYSSELNVNALELDDSALYLCASSLGLDTQYFGPGTRLTVL.

The V call is TRBV29-1, the J call TRBJ2-5; D not certain. Germline V gives CDR1 SQVTM, CDR2 ANQGSEA. V was cut by 4 bases and J by 4 bases, with 16 bases left in between. CDR3 length: 14 amino acids. DNA of the CDR3: TGCAGCGTTGGCACGCTGACCACGGGAGAGACCCAGTACTTC. Protein: CSVGTLTTGETQYF.

The V gene is TRBV7-3, the J gene TRBJ2-1, with 7 bases that match TRBD1. Germline CDR1 is SGHTA and CDR2 is FQGTGA. Trimming removed 5 bases from V and 10 bases from J; junction bases left unmatched: 14. The CDR3 length is 15 residues. The DNA of the CDR3 is TGTGCCAGCAGCCGCGACAGGGTGGGCCCGTCCGAGCAGTTCTTC. This translates into CASSRDRVGPSEQFF.

About this clone: Other nucleotide sequences from this sample produce the same CDR3. This chain uses TRBV7-2 with TRBJ2-3; D gene ambiguous. The CDR3 runs to 13 residues. CDR1 SGHTA and CDR2 FQGNSA come from the germline V gene. Trimming left V 1 base short and J 4 bases short, with 6 bases between. The CDR3 reads CASSLVGPDTQYF. The CDR3 bases are TGTGCCAGCAGCTTAGTCGGCCCAGATACGCAGTATTTT.

The gene calls are TRBV11-2 and TRBJ2-2; D might be TRBD1 or TRBD2, each matching 5 bases. The CDR3 has 15 amino acids. Trimming removed 5 bases from V and 6 bases from J, with 16 bases in between. Germline V lookup: CDR1 SGHAT, CDR2 FQNNGV. This CDR3 is CASSARGPLPGELFF. CDR3 coding DNA: TGTGCCAGCAGCGCCCGGGGCCCCTTACCCGGGGAGCTGTTTTTT.

This clone was picked up one time. The CDR3 DNA follows: TGTGCCAGCAGCCTAGACCCGGGTTTTGGTACGCAGTATTTT. Its translation is CASSLDPGFGTQYF. The chain employs TRBV7-2 and TRBJ2-3; no clear D gene. This CDR3 comprises 14 residues. CDR1 is SGHTA, CDR2 FQGNSA, per germline. The V and J ends lost 5 bases and 8 bases respectively, with 17 bases between them.

This sequence joins TRBV6-1 and TRBJ2-2; 8 bases match TRBD2. The CDR3 loop spans 15 amino acids. Germline V gene sequence: CDR1 MNHNS, CDR2 SASEGT. The J segment lost 2 bases and the V segment lost 6 bases, leaving 5 bases of the junction unmatched. The CDR3 reads CASRKIAGNTGELFF. The CDR3 DNA is TGTGCCAGCAGGAAAATAGCGGGAAACACCGGGGAGCTGTTTTTT.

The rearrangement links TRBV7-8 to TRBJ1-5; tentative D call: TRBD1 (5 bases). The V gene lost 1 base and the J gene lost 2 bases, with 12 bases spanning the gap. The CDR3 covers 16 residues. The germline gives CDR1 SGHVS, CDR2 FQNEAQ. The CDR3 loop reads CASSLEARVGNQPQHF. CDR3 in DNA: TGTGCCAGCAGCTTAGAGGCCAGGGTTGGCAATCAGCCCCAGCATTTT. Drawing the rest from reference TRBV7-8 and TRBJ1-5, the complete variable domain is GAGVSQSPRYKVAKRGQDVALRCDPISGHVSLFWYQQALGQGPEFLTYFQNEAQLDKSGLPSDRFFAERPEGSVSTLKIQRTQQEDSAVYLCASSLEARVGNQPQHFGDGTRLSIL.

V is TRBV5-6 and J is TRBJ2-1; D may be TRBD2 (5 bases). The ends were cut back, 1 base at V and 3 bases at J, with 14 bases in the middle. The CDR3 is 16 amino acids. Germline CDR1 reads SGHDT; CDR2 reads YYEEEE. CDR3 sequence: CASSLLAETIYNEQFF. The DNA for the CDR3 is TGTGCCAGCAGCTTGTTGGCGGAGACTATCTACAATGAGCAGTTCTTC.

This sequence joins TRBV19 and TRBJ2-7; D may be TRBD1 (5 bases). V was clipped by 6 bases and J by 4 bases, with 19 bases between them. The CDR3 has 15 amino acids. Germline CDR1 reads LNHDA; CDR2 reads SQIVND (reference sequence). The CDR3 region is CASSPPRTWGYEQYF. The CDR3, as DNA: TGTGCCAGTAGCCCCCCCCGGACATGGGGTTACGAGCAGTACTTC.

A single count supports this clone. This same CDR3 is encoded by further DNA sequences in the sample. The V and J genes are TRBV7-2 and TRBJ2-3; the D is unclear. The CDR3 has 13 amino acids. Trimming took 1 base from V and 4 from J, leaving 6 bases between them. Germline values: CDR1 SGHTA, CDR2 FQGNSA. CDR3 bases: TGTGCCAGCAGCTTAGGAGTCCCAGATACGCAGTATTTT. It translates to CASSLGVPDTQYF.

This clone was counted once. This rearrangement joins TRBV7-9 to TRBJ2-4; 7 bases map to TRBD1. J was trimmed by 0 bases and V by 4 bases; bases with no gene match: 12. The CDR3 covers 18 residues. CDR1 and CDR2 from the germline V gene are SEHNR and FQNEAQ (reference sequence). The DNA of the CDR3 is TGTGCCAGCAGCTCGGTCCTAGGACAGGAACTAGCCAAAAACATTCAGTACTTC. Its protein product is CASSSVLGQELAKNIQYF.

The chain links TRBV27 to TRBJ2-1, with 13 bases aligning to TRBD2. The CDR3 totals 16 residues. Trimming took 7 bases from V and 2 from J; bases not matched to a gene: 5. Germline-derived CDR1 and CDR2 are MNHEY and SMNVEV (reference sequence). The CDR3: CASTKLAGGPYNEQFF. The CDR3 DNA is TGTGCCAGCACCAAACTAGCGGGAGGGCCCTACAATGAGCAGTTCTTC.

This rearrangement joins TRBV13 to TRBJ1-2, with D possibly TRBD1 on 5 matching bases. There are 13 residues in the CDR3. Looked up from germline, CDR1 is PRHDT and CDR2 is FYEKMQ (reference sequence). The V end was cut by 2 bases, the J end by 8 bases, with 12 bases between. In nucleotides, the CDR3 is TGTGCCAGCAGCTTATCCAGGGAGGGAGGCTACACCTTC. Protein: CASSLSREGGYTF.

V and J are TRBV9 and TRBJ2-7; TRBD2 aligns across 10 bases. Germline trimming cut 3 bases from V and 3 bases from J; bases unmatched to any gene: 6. CDR3 length equals 15 residues. CDR1 and CDR2 from the germline V gene are SGDLS and YYNGEE. As DNA, the CDR3 is TGTGCCAGCAGCGAGGACGGACTAGCGGTCTACGAGCAGTACTTC. It codes for CASSEDGLAVYEQYF.